This TCR beta chain was found in a study of OX40 agonist ivuxolimab in advanced cancers. The CDR3 runs to 13 residues. Germline-derived CDR1 and CDR2 are SGHTA and FQGNSA. With 3 bases removed from V and 3 bases from J, the gap between germline ends came to 9 bases. Some clones are missing from TCRdb's copy, which holds only in-frame ones; the method was immunoSEQ multiplex PCR. Found here are 60,000 or so clones, roughly 90% of them singletons; the top ten hold roughly 17%. There are a few counts of this clone. This sequence joins TRBV7-2 and TRBJ2-7; possibly TRBD2 for D (6 bases). The material was CD4+ or CD8+ T cells sorted from blood, obtained in a trial of the OX40 agonist ivuxolimab. The clonotype was recovered from an adult with an advanced solid tumor such as melanoma, head and neck, liver or kidney cancer. The CDR3 sequence is CASSLGLNYEQYF. As DNA, the CDR3 is TGTGCCAGCAGCTTGGGACTCAACTACGAGCAGTACTTC.